This TCR beta chain comes out of a study of cytomegalovirus exposure and HLA in healthy donors. 13 Jbeta primers and 60 Vbeta primers were used for the PCR. Using immunoSEQ multiplex PCR, the repertoire was profiled, and TCRdb retains in-frame clones only, with some absent. This sample carries about 150,000 clones, about 80% of them seen once, and the ten largest clones take 1%. In germline, CDR1 is LGHNA, CDR2 YNFKEQ. This CDR3 spans 15 amino acids. The ends lost 6 bases at V and 2 bases at J; junction bases unmatched: 6. The sequence derives from a woman between 45 and 60 years old in good health and CMV-seropositive. V and J are TRBV4-2 and TRBJ2-7; TRBD2 matches 11 bases. The sample consisted of PBMCs. The chain's CDR3 is CASRPGLAETYEQYF. The CDR3 DNA sequence: TGTGCCAGCAGACCGGGACTAGCGGAAACCTACGAGCAGTACTTC.